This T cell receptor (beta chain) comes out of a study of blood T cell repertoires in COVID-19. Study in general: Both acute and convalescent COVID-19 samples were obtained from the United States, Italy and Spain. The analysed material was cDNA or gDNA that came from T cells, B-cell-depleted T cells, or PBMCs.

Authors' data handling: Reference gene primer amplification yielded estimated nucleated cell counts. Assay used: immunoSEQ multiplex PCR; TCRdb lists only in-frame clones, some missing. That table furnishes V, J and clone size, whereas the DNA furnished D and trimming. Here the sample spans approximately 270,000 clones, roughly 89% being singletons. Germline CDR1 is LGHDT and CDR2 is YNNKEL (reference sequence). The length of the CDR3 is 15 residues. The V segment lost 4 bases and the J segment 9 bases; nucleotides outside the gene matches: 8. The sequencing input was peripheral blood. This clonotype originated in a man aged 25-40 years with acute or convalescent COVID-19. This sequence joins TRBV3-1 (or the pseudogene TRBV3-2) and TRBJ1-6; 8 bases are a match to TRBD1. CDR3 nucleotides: TGTGCCAGCAGCCCAGGACAGGGTGAGACTTCACCCCTCCACTTT. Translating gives CASSPGQGETSPLHF.